The 25 T cell receptor beta chains listed next were all sequenced from one sample in a study of shared clonotypes between healthy human individuals. The repertoire was sequenced with immunoSEQ multiplex PCR; TCRdb's copy has only in-frame clones and lacks some. The sample holds about 1.5 million clones, approximately 97% seen once. The sequencing sample was made of naive CD4+ T cells sorted from blood. Subset here: CD45RA+ positively selected. The receptor source for this set is a man aged 25 to 40 in good health.

The V call is TRBV10-1, the J call TRBJ2-2; D unclear. The CDR3 extends over 13 amino acids. Trimming left V 6 bases short and J 3 bases short, with 8 bases between. Germline CDR1 is WNHNN and CDR2 is SYGVQD (reference sequence). CDR3 amino acids: CASSLDYTGELFF. The CDR3 DNA is TGCGCCAGCAGCCTTGACTACACCGGGGAGCTGTTTTTT.

The genes are TRBV5-3 and TRBJ1-4; D call uncertain. TRBV5-3 belongs to the ORF category, with a function that is uncertain. This CDR3 contains 17 residues. The V end was cut by 0 bases, the J end by 5 bases, with 17 bases between. CDR3 region: CARSLGGGPDDNEKLFF. The CDR3 nucleotides are TGTGCCAGAAGCTTGGGCGGTGGTCCGGACGACAATGAAAAACTGTTTTTT.

CDR3 protein: CSAQGLAGGPSYNEQFF. The CDR3 nucleotides read TGCAGCGCCCAAGGACTAGCGGGAGGGCCTAGCTACAATGAGCAGTTCTTC. This chain connects TRBV29-1 to TRBJ2-1; TRBD2 agrees at 15 bases. This CDR3 comprises 17 residues. Germline V lookup: CDR1 SQVTM, CDR2 ANQGSEA. V trimming: 7 bases; J trimming: 3 bases; junction bases outside the gene matches: 10.

To note about this clone: A read error may account for a junction end that differs from germline. This sequence joins TRBV20-1 and TRBJ2-7, with TRBD1 as a possible D gene (6 bases). The CDR3 extends over 11 amino acids. Per germline, CDR1 DFQATT and CDR2 SNEGSKA (reference sequence). CDR3 in amino acids: CSATPGARQGF. The DNA of the CDR3 is TGCAGTGCTACCCCAGGGGCCAGGCAGGGCTTC.

The rearrangement joins TRBV9 to TRBJ1-1; D is unclear. The CDR3 runs to 15 residues. V was cut by 0 bases and J by 0 bases, with 9 bases left in between. The V gene's germline CDR1 is SGDLS and CDR2 YYNGEE. CDR3 coding DNA: TGTGCCAGCAGCGTAGGGGTTCGGATGAACACTGAAGCTTTCTTT. Translation: CASSVGVRMNTEAFF. The full variable domain, rest sourced from reference TRBV9 and TRBJ1-1, is DSGVTQTPKHLITATGQRVTLRCSPRSGDLSVYWYQQSLDQGLQFLIQYYNGEERAKGNILERFSAQQFPDLHSELNLSSLELGDSALYFCASSVGVRMNTEAFFGQGTRLTVV.

The chain carries TRBV5-1 and TRBJ2-3; TRBD2 matches at 7 bases. Per germline, CDR1 SGHRS and CDR2 YFSETQ. CDR3 length: 17 residues. V gave up 0 bases and J gave up 3 bases; unmatched junction bases: 10. The CDR3 spells CASSLGASGSGTDTQYF. The CDR3, as DNA: TGCGCCAGCAGCTTGGGGGCTAGCGGTAGTGGGACAGATACGCAGTATTTT. Supplemented by reference TRBV5-1 and TRBJ2-3, the full variable domain reads KAGVTQTPRYLIKTRGQQVTLSCSPISGHRSVSWYQQTPGQGLQFLFEYFSETQRNKGNFPGRFSGRQFSNSRSEMNVSTLELGDSALYLCASSLGASGSGTDTQYFGPGTRLTVL.

CDR3 protein: CASSIYREAFF. For the CDR3, the DNA is TGTGCCAGCAGCATCTACAGGGAGGCTTTCTTT. The rearrangement uses TRBV7-9 and TRBJ1-1, with D maybe TRBD1 (6 bases). The CDR3 contains 11 residues. V was clipped by 5 bases and J by 11 bases, with 12 bases between them. Germline CDR1 is SEHNR and CDR2 is FQNEAQ (reference sequence).

This chain links TRBV5-1 with TRBJ1-1; the match to TRBD1 covers 7 bases. Germline V gene lookup returns CDR1 SGHRS and CDR2 YFSETQ. This CDR3 has 15 amino acids. V dropped 4 bases and J dropped 3; count of bases not matched to a gene: 9. CDR3 sequence: CASSLATGRDTEAFF. For the CDR3, the DNA is TGCGCCAGCAGCCTGGCGACAGGGCGGGACACTGAAGCTTTCTTT. Based on the CDR3 plus reference TRBV5-1 and TRBJ1-1, the full variable domain is KAGVTQTPRYLIKTRGQQVTLSCSPISGHRSVSWYQQTPGQGLQFLFEYFSETQRNKGNFPGRFSGRQFSNSRSEMNVSTLELGDSALYLCASSLATGRDTEAFFGQGTRLTVV.

V and J are TRBV6-5 and TRBJ1-2, with D tentatively TRBD1 (5 bases). In germline, CDR1 is MNHEY, CDR2 SVGAGI. The germline V and J ends were trimmed by 5 bases and 7 bases, with 20 bases remaining between them. The CDR3 is 15 residues long. CDR3 sequence: CASSRLRGRNGGYTF. Written as DNA, the CDR3 is TGTGCCAGCAGTCGCCTTCGGGGGAGGAATGGTGGCTACACCTTC.

Of note for this clone: A read error may account for a junction end that differs from germline. In DNA, the CDR3 is TGTGCTAGCAGCTTAGGGGGACGCGCCACAGATACGCAGTATTTT. Protein product: CASSLGGRATDTQYF. The chain links TRBV7-7 to TRBJ2-3; tentatively, D is TRBD1 (6 bases). The CDR3 covers 15 residues. Germline CDR1 SSHAT, CDR2 FNYEAQ (reference sequence). Full variable domain (remainder filled in from reference TRBV7-7 and TRBJ2-3): GAGVSQSPRYKVTKRGQDVTLRCDPISSHATLYWYQQALGQGPEFLTYFNYEAQPDKSGLPSDRFSAERPEGSISTLTIQRTEQRDSAMYRCASSLGGRATDTQYFGPGTRLTVL.

The chain carries TRBV5-5 and TRBJ1-5, with D possibly matching TRBD1 (6 bases). V gave up 5 bases and J gave up 7 bases, with 16 bases separating them. The CDR3 length is 14 residues. CDR1 and CDR2 (germline): SGHKS, YYEKEE (reference sequence). CDR3 sequence: CASSYKPQGQPQHF. The CDR3 DNA reads as TGTGCCAGCAGTTACAAGCCCCAGGGGCAGCCCCAGCATTTT.

This clone was observed a single time. The chain joins TRBV27 to TRBJ2-1, with TRBD2 matching over 10 bases. CDR1 is MNHEY, CDR2 SMNVEV, per germline (reference sequence). This CDR3 has 15 amino acids. V trimming: 5 bases; J trimming: 7 bases; junction bases outside the gene matches: 8. CDR3 bases: TGTGCCAGCAGTCAGCCGGGACTAGCGATAAATGAGCAGTTCTTC. Residues: CASSQPGLAINEQFF.

The genes are TRBV19 and TRBJ2-1; TRBD2 is a possible D gene (5 bases). The CDR3 is made up of 15 amino acids. V lost 3 bases, J lost 0 bases, and 9 bases lay in between. Germline CDR1 reads LNHDA; CDR2 reads SQIVND (reference sequence). This CDR3 is CASSIAGLSYNEQFF. As DNA, the CDR3 is TGTGCCAGTAGTATTGCGGGCCTCTCCTACAATGAGCAGTTCTTC.

The rearrangement uses TRBV27 and TRBJ2-7, with D perhaps matching TRBD2 (5 bases). Germline V gives CDR1 MNHEY, CDR2 SMNVEV (reference sequence). Trimming took 2 bases from V and 7 from J, leaving 12 bases between them. The CDR3 has 13 residues. The CDR3 DNA reads TGTGCCAGCAGTTTAAGGGCCCGAGGGGAGCAGTACTTC. It yields the protein CASSLRARGEQYF.

There are a few counts of this clone. The chain links TRBV7-2 to TRBJ1-4, with D perhaps TRBD1 (5 bases). There are 14 residues in the CDR3. CDR1 and CDR2 from the germline V gene are SGHTA and FQGNSA. V lost 4 bases and J lost 5, with 11 bases in between. In DNA form, the CDR3 reads TGTGCCAGCAGCTGGGGGACTGCGAATGAAAAACTGTTTTTT. It encodes CASSWGTANEKLFF.

The J gene is TRBJ2-7, the V gene TRBV5-6; weak D call: TRBD2 (6 bases). Trimming shortened V by 4 bases and J by 6 bases, and 11 bases separated the two germline ends. There are 12 residues in the CDR3. Germline V lookup: CDR1 SGHDT, CDR2 YYEEEE. CDR3 region: CASSRMGGEQYF. The CDR3 DNA follows: TGTGCCAGCAGCCGAATGGGGGGCGAGCAGTACTTC.

This chain connects TRBV18 to TRBJ1-2, with 9 bases identical to TRBD1. Germline assignment: CDR1 KGHSH and CDR2 LQKENI. J lost 7 bases, V lost 0 bases, and 6 bases had no gene match. The CDR3 is 15 residues long. This chain's CDR3 is CASSPPGQGTGGYTF. CDR3 sequence (DNA): TGTGCCAGCTCACCACCGGGACAGGGAACTGGTGGCTACACCTTC.

The chain couples TRBV5-5 to TRBJ2-2; D gene ambiguous. Germline assignment: CDR1 SGHKS and CDR2 YYEKEE (reference sequence). The CDR3 extends over 14 amino acids. V lost 2 bases, J lost 4 bases, and 9 bases lay in between. The CDR3 DNA reads TGTGCCAGCAGCTTCCCAGTTCCCACCGGGGAGCTGTTTTTT. Protein sequence: CASSFPVPTGELFF.

The V and J genes are TRBV5-1 and TRBJ2-6; D is uncertain. CDR1 and CDR2 (germline): SGHRS, YFSETQ. V dropped 5 bases and J dropped 0 bases, with 6 bases sitting between them. This CDR3 comprises 14 residues. The CDR3 nucleotides are TGCGCCAGCAGTTACGACTCTGGGGCCAACGTCCTGACTTTC. It encodes CASSYDSGANVLTF. The full variable domain, its missing parts supplied by reference TRBV5-1 and TRBJ2-6, is KAGVTQTPRYLIKTRGQQVTLSCSPISGHRSVSWYQQTPGQGLQFLFEYFSETQRNKGNFPGRFSGRQFSNSRSEMNVSTLELGDSALYLCASSYDSGANVLTFGAGSRLTVL.

Details on this clone: The same CDR3 also results from other DNA sequences found in this sample. The chain has TRBV5-1 and TRBJ2-3, with D uncertain. The V end was cut by 0 bases, the J end by 0 bases, with 5 bases between. Per germline, CDR1 SGHRS and CDR2 YFSETQ. The CDR3 sequence is 14 residues long. CDR3 residues: CASSLGLSTDTQYF. In nucleotides, the CDR3 is TGCGCCAGCAGCTTGGGGTTGAGCACAGATACGCAGTATTTT.

The V call is TRBV5-1, the J call TRBJ1-2; D possibly corresponds to TRBD1 (5 bases). With 0 bases removed from V and 6 bases from J, the gap between germline ends came to 9 bases. Germline CDR1 SGHRS, CDR2 YFSETQ. There are 13 residues in the CDR3. CDR3 DNA sequence: TGCGCCAGCAGCTTGGTCCGGGGACATGGCTACACCTTC. This gives the protein CASSLVRGHGYTF.

The CDR3 bases are TGTGCTAGTGGTTTGGTACTGGGGAGGGCGAACTACAATGAGCAGTTCTTC. Translating gives CASGLVLGRANYNEQFF. V and J are TRBV12-5 and TRBJ2-1; 7 bases are a match to TRBD2. The CDR3 has 17 residues. Unmatched junction bases numbered 8, after V lost 0 bases and J lost 3 bases. Looked up from germline, CDR1 is LGHNT and CDR2 is FRNRAP.

The chain carries TRBV27 and TRBJ2-4; 9 bases agree with TRBD2. CDR3 length: 17 amino acids. The trim removed 5 bases at V and 4 bases at J, leaving 12 bases unmatched. The germline V gene encodes CDR1 MNHEY and CDR2 SMNVEV (reference sequence). The CDR3 loop is CASSMRTSDPLKNIQYF. DNA of the CDR3: TGTGCCAGCAGTATGCGGACTAGCGACCCACTAAAAAACATTCAGTACTTC.

CDR3 sequence: CASSFDRVGTDTQYF. CDR3 DNA sequence: TGTGCCAGCAGTTTTGACAGGGTAGGCACAGATACGCAGTATTTT. This rearrangement joins TRBV27 to TRBJ2-3, with 7 bases lining up with TRBD1. From germline, CDR1 is MNHEY and CDR2 SMNVEV (reference sequence). This CDR3 has 15 residues. Trimming removed 3 bases from V and 1 base from J; junction bases left unmatched: 4.

The sample holds a few counts of this clone. The genes are TRBV6-5 and TRBJ1-1, with no clear D. Germline V gene data show CDR1 as MNHEY and CDR2 as SVGAGI. This CDR3 is built from 14 residues. V lost 1 base and J 2 bases, leaving 8 bases between the germline ends. The CDR3 bases are TGTGCCAGCAGTTACTGGTACGGTAACACTGAAGCTTTCTTT. This gives the protein CASSYWYGNTEAFF.